What follows are 17 T cell receptor beta chains derived from one specimen sequenced in a study of Graves' ophthalmopathy and Graves' hyperthyroidism. As the template, RNA transcripts were used to amplify TCR beta CDR3 regions. The first-round RT-PCR employed HTBI primers together with the Qiagen OneStep RT-PCR kit. A multiplex PCR was then performed as the second round. TCRdb used MiXCR to reprocess the multiplex PCR reads, holding one entry per CDR3 protein. The table includes about 390,000 distinct CDR3 sequences, 15% detected once. The sample taken for sequencing was peripheral blood. The receptors were gathered from a woman aged 18-30 years with stable Graves' hyperthyroidism.

The chain combines TRBV6-2 or TRBV6-3 with TRBJ1-5; 7 bases align to TRBD1. From germline, CDR1 is MNHEY and CDR2 SVGEGT. The CDR3 covers 15 residues. With V trimmed by 7 bases and J by 4 bases, 10 bases remained unmatched. CDR3 nucleotide sequence: TGTGCCAGCACGGCGGATGACAGGGATAATCAGCCCCAGCATTTT. This codes for CASTADDRDNQPQHF.

V is TRBV20-1 and J is TRBJ2-7; no reliable D call. V lost 2 bases, J lost 2 bases, and 13 bases lay in between. Germline assignment: CDR1 DFQATT and CDR2 SNEGSKA (reference sequence). This CDR3 has 14 amino acids. As DNA, the CDR3 is TGCAGTGCTAGATTCGTGGCGGCAACCTACGAGCAGTACTTC. As protein: CSARFVAATYEQYF.

This clonotype was counted ten times or more. V usage is TRBV29-1 and J usage is TRBJ2-7; 7 bases align to TRBD2. Germline V CDR1 and CDR2: SQVTM, ANQGSEA. J lost 0 bases, V lost 4 bases, and 9 bases had no gene match. The CDR3 is made up of 15 amino acids. CDR3 DNA: TGCAGCGTTGTCTCTCGGGGAGGGGCCTCCTACGAGCAGTACTTC. Its protein is CSVVSRGGASYEQYF.

This clonotype was counted ten times or more. This chain connects TRBV18 to TRBJ2-7; D is ambiguous. The CDR3 loop spans 14 amino acids. Trimming removed 3 bases from V and 3 bases from J, with 12 bases in between. CDR1 is KGHSH, CDR2 LQKENI, per germline. The CDR3 DNA reads as TGTGCCAGCTCACCCAAGACGGATTTCTACGAGCAGTACTTC. Translating it yields CASSPKTDFYEQYF.

In this sample, this clonotype turned up many times. The gene calls are TRBV14 and TRBJ1-2, with D perhaps TRBD1 (5 bases). There are 14 residues in the CDR3. The V gene's germline CDR1 is SGHDN and CDR2 FVKESK. V lost 4 bases to trimming and J lost 4 bases, with 13 bases between them. The CDR3 reads CASSPSGAGYGYTF. CDR3 in DNA: TGTGCCAGCAGCCCCTCTGGGGCGGGCTATGGCTACACCTTC. The whole variable domain, filled in from reference TRBV14 and TRBJ1-2, reads EAGVTQFPSHSVIEKGQTVTLRCDPISGHDNLYWYRRVMGKEIKFLLHFVKESKQDESGMPNNRFLAERTGGTYSTLKVQPAELEDSGVYFCASSPSGAGYGYTFGSGTRLTVV.

The chain carries TRBV19 and TRBJ2-3; TRBD2 matches at 10 bases. This CDR3 contains 14 residues. Unmatched junction bases numbered 8, after V lost 11 bases and J lost 3 bases. Germline-derived CDR1 and CDR2 are LNHDA and SQIVND (reference sequence). CDR3 DNA sequence: TGTGCCTCGTTAAAGCGGGGGGGAACAGATACGCAGTATTTT. Its protein product is CASLKRGGTDTQYF. Full variable domain (remainder filled in from reference TRBV19 and TRBJ2-3): DGGITQSPKYLFRKEGQNVTLSCEQNLNHDAMYWYRQDPGQGLRLIYYSQIVNDFQKGDIAEGYSVSREKKESFPLTVTSAQKNPTAFYLCASLKRGGTDTQYFGPGTRLTVL.

Worth noting for this clonotype: It may be a read error: a sequence one base away is much more abundant. The V gene is TRBV6-1, the J gene TRBJ1-5; TRBD1 is a possible D gene (5 bases). The germline gives CDR1 MNHNS, CDR2 SASEGT. Trimming took off 6 bases at V and 6 bases at J, with 21 bases between the two ends. This CDR3 region has 16 residues. CDR3 region: CASSLYGPGRRQPQHF. CDR3 bases: TGTGCCAGCAGCCTTTATGGCCCAGGGCGGCGTCAGCCCCAGCATTTT.

This clonotype turned up a few times. A much larger clone is a single base away; this may be a read error. The V gene is TRBV27, the J gene TRBJ2-5; no firm D call. Germline V gene sequence: CDR1 MNHEY, CDR2 SMNVEV (reference sequence). This CDR3 is built from 13 residues. CDR3 DNA: TGTGCCAGCAGTTATCAGTACCAAGAGACCAAGTACTTC. This gives the protein CASSYQYQETKYF.

A remark on this clonotype: The junction shows a germline mismatch at one end, possibly a read error. The chain carries TRBV27 and TRBJ2-7; the D is unclear. Germline lookup yields CDR1 MNHEY and CDR2 SMNVEV (reference sequence). The CDR3 is 14 amino acids. CDR3 residues: CASSSSSRYYERYF. CDR3 DNA sequence: TGTGCCAGCAGTTCGAGCTCCAGGTACTACGAGCGGTACTTC.

This clonotype has at least ten counts. The junction departs from the called germline gene at one end, perhaps through a read error. The chain recombines TRBV6-1 with TRBJ1-1; 7 bases agree with TRBD1. This CDR3 spans 11 amino acids. CDR1 and CDR2 from the germline V gene are MNHNS and SASEGT. The CDR3, as DNA: TGTGCCAGCAGAGAAGGGGACAGAGCTTTCTTT. This codes for CASREGDRAFF.

V is TRBV6-1 and J is TRBJ1-2; D is ambiguous. The CDR3 covers 14 residues. Germline V gene data show CDR1 as MNHNS and CDR2 as SASEGT. Trimming took 1 base from V and 10 from J, leaving 16 bases between them. The CDR3 DNA sequence: TGTGCCAGCAGTGAAGTGCCGAGTTTTGGGCCCTACACCTTC. Protein sequence: CASSEVPSFGPYTF.

This clonotype has at least ten counts. The chain has TRBV11-3 and TRBJ1-1; 7 positions match TRBD1. Trimming at V came to 3 bases and at J to 5 bases, leaving 6 bases not matched to a gene. The CDR3 is 14 residues long. Germline V lookup: CDR1 SGHNT, CDR2 YENEEA. The CDR3 reads CASSLGTDRTEAFF. The DNA of the CDR3 is TGTGCCAGCAGCTTGGGGACAGATAGAACTGAAGCTTTCTTT.

This clonotype was counted between two and nine times. The chain uses TRBV29-1 and TRBJ1-2; TRBD1 matches 8 bases. Germline trimming cut 1 base from V and 8 bases from J; bases unmatched to any gene: 12. The CDR3 spans 15 residues. Germline loops: CDR1 SQVTM, CDR2 ANQGSEA. CDR3 residues: CSVEGVGQGARGYTF. CDR3 sequence (DNA): TGCAGCGTTGAAGGTGTGGGGCAGGGGGCAAGGGGCTACACCTTC.

V is TRBV27 and J is TRBJ2-7, with unresolved D. The V gene lost 6 bases and the J gene lost 3 bases, with 15 bases spanning the gap. The CDR3 contains 14 residues. Germline CDR1 MNHEY, CDR2 SMNVEV (reference sequence). The CDR3 coding sequence is TGTGCCAGCAGACCGCTAGTGGCCGTCTACGAGCAGTACTTC. It translates to CASRPLVAVYEQYF.

This clonotype was seen many times. The chain uses TRBV2 and TRBJ2-4; 7 bases line up with TRBD1. The ends lost 4 bases at V and 10 bases at J; junction bases unmatched: 10. CDR1 and CDR2 (germline): SNHLY, FYNNEI. The CDR3 consists of 14 residues. The CDR3 sequence: CASSAGRGLAIQYF. The CDR3 DNA follows: TGTGCCAGCAGTGCGGGCAGGGGGTTGGCGATTCAGTACTTC.

This clonotype has at least ten counts. V is TRBV12-3 or TRBV12-4 and J is TRBJ2-7; 8 nucleotides match TRBD1. The CDR3 runs 12 residues. V gave up 7 bases and J gave up 5 bases; unmatched junction bases: 4. As DNA, the CDR3 is TGTGCCAGCACTTTGACAGGGGACGAGCAGTACTTC. It codes for CASTLTGDEQYF.

This clonotype was seen at least ten times. The chain carries TRBV2 and TRBJ1-2; possibly TRBD1 for D (6 bases). This CDR3 contains 16 residues. Germline assignment: CDR1 SNHLY and CDR2 FYNNEI. V lost 6 bases, J lost 1 base, and 18 bases lay in between. In DNA form, the CDR3 reads TGTGCCAGCAGGCCGGGGGGGCGAGCGGATAACTATGGCTACACCTTC. It encodes CASRPGGRADNYGYTF.